The entry that follows covers one TCR beta chain sequence. Its antigen is currently not known. No quality values exist for individual bases; no much larger clone is one base distant. This entry comes from a study of blood T cell repertoires in COVID-19 (dated by TCRdb to 2018 to 2020). About the full investigation: Samples from collaborators originated in the United States, Italy and Spain and spanned both the acute and convalescent phases of COVID-19. The dataset comprised deeply sampled blood TCRbeta repertoires from subjects exposed to, actively infected with, or recovered from COVID-19. Where HLA class I and class II types were available, the types were taken from metadata supplied by the sample provider, not from assay-based typing. The prospective study material was composed of cDNA or gDNA derived from T cells, B-cell-depleted T cells, or PBMCs. A de-identified subject ID, COVID-19 status, age in years and sex were almost always included in the sample metadata. A freely available public database, intended as a resource for researchers studying the immune response to SARS-CoV-2, is where the repertoires were released. Samples came from the ongoing ImmuneRACE study (first 160 participants) plus 1,254 subjects from 6 global collaborators.

A second Seattle source provided samples from volunteer blood donors who had recovered from COVID-19. Each collaborating institution followed its own protocols to collect whole blood in K2EDTA tubes. For TCRbeta analysis, collaborator samples were shipped as frozen whole blood, as isolated PBMCs, or as DNA extracted from either sample type. Broader findings and caveats from the paper: The amount of clinical and demographic metadata varied by source and participant and was provided uncurated.

CDR3 length: 14 amino acids, cysteine to phenylalanine. The DNA shown is the 42-base CDR3, in frame from base 1. V ends up 5 bases short and J 5 bases short, with an unmatched junction base count of 3. As encoded in the germline V gene, CDR1 is SGHTA while CDR2 is FQGNSA. The immunoSEQ Assay, a bias-controlled multiplex PCR, was used to amplify TCRbeta CDR3 regions from genomic DNA. In the authors' own workflow: Nucleated cell counts per sample were estimated from amplification of reference gene primers within the assay. To quantify the absolute abundance of each unique TCRbeta CDR3 rearrangement, sequence reads were collapsed and filtered. Productive Simpson clonality was computed per sample as the square root of Simpson's diversity index over productive rearrangements. As stored in TCRdb, this immuneACCESS dataset retains in-frame rearrangements with V and J assigned. A fraction of the clones does not appear; measured against another copy, unresolved V genes explain less than half of the discrepancy, and the remainder lacks a known reason. The D gene and trimming were derived from the DNA, and the V and J assignments and clone size from that table. In this sample the table shows fewer than 150,000 clones, 86% of which occur a single time. Roughly 7.9% of the sample is in the top ten clones.

The source of this sequence is a man aged 65-85 years who had recovered from COVID-19. The sequencing sample was made of peripheral blood. The V and J genes are TRBV7-2 and TRBJ2-4; 10 central bases correspond to TRBD2. CDR3 region: CASSVLAGQNIQYF. Here is the DNA: TGTGCCAGCAGCGTACTAGCGGGACAAAACATTCAGTACTTC.